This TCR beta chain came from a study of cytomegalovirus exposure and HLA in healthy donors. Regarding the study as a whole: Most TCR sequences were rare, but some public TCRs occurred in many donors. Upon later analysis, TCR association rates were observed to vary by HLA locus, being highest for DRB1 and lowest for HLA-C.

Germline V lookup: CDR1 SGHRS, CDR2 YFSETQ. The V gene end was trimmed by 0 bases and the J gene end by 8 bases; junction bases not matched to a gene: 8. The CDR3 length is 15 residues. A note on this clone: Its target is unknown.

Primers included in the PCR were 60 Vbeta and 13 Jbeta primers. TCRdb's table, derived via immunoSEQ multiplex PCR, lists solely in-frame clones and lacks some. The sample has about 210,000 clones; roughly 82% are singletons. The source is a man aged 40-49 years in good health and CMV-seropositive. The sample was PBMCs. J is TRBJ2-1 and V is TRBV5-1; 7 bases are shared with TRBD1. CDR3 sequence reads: CASSLGQGGNDEQFF. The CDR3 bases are TGCGCCAGCAGCTTGGGACAGGGCGGTAACGATGAGCAGTTCTTC.